The TCR beta chain described here comes from a study of T cell repertoires in cytomegalovirus infection. Study-wide points: Dominating the ex vivo response were HLA-C-restricted CMV-specific TCR beta clonotypes.

With V trimmed by 2 bases and J by 9 bases, 13 bases remained unmatched. CDR3 length: 16 residues. Germline CDR1 SGHVS, CDR2 FNYEAQ. This clonotype was recorded at least ten times. Antigen specificity is unknown. TCRdb reprocessed the reads with MiXCR, giving one entry per CDR3 protein. Of about 920,000 distinct CDR3 sequences listed, roughly 30% are singletons. The starting material was cultured CD8+ T cells from PBMCs, obtained from culture after CMV antigen stimulation. The rearrangement joins TRBV7-6 to TRBJ2-1; 7 bases are a match to TRBD1. The receptor comes from a human donor in good health (CMV status not recorded). Some clones in this sample may be carry-over from other donors' samples. The CDR3 DNA follows: TGTGCCAGCAGCTTATCAGGGGGTATAAATAACGGTGAGCAGTTCTTC. Encoded protein: CASSLSGGINNGEQFF.